The 32 T cell receptor beta chains presented below share a single source sample, sequenced in a study of OX40 agonist ivuxolimab in advanced cancers. Sequencing was performed with immunoSEQ multiplex PCR; in TCRdb, only in-frame clones are kept and a portion is missing. The sample lists about 26,000 clones, 75% to 90% occurring once. Specimen: CD4+ or CD8+ T cells sorted from blood, collected in a trial of the OX40 agonist ivuxolimab. The source of these receptors is an adult with an advanced solid tumor such as melanoma, head and neck, liver or kidney cancer.

V and J are TRBV7-8 and TRBJ1-1; no clear D. In germline, CDR1 is SGHVS, CDR2 FQNEAQ. The CDR3 loop spans 15 amino acids. Between the trimmed V and J ends, which lost 2 bases and 0 bases, there was a span of 10 bases. Written as DNA, the CDR3 is TGTGCCAGCAGCTTATTAACAGCCATGAACACTGAAGCTTTCTTT. Its translation is CASSLLTAMNTEAFF.

This sequence joins TRBV15 and TRBJ2-4; D is perhaps TRBD2 (5 bases). This CDR3 comprises 17 residues. V was pared by 0 bases and J by 12 bases, with 24 bases between. Germline assignment: CDR1 LNHNV and CDR2 YYDKDF (reference sequence). The CDR3 is CATSRDLALVTDMAQYF. CDR3 sequence (DNA): TGTGCCACCAGCAGAGATTTAGCGCTAGTGACCGACATGGCTCAGTACTTC.

The genes are TRBV6-5 and TRBJ2-2; the D is unclear. V was clipped by 4 bases and J by 5 bases, with 14 bases between them. The CDR3 is made up of 15 amino acids. The germline V gene encodes CDR1 MNHEY and CDR2 SVGAGI. CDR3 nucleotide sequence: TGTGCCAGCAGTTCCAGACACACTGATACCGGGGAGCTGTTTTTT. It is translated as CASSSRHTDTGELFF.

By sample fraction, this clone is medium-sized. V is TRBV10-1 and J is TRBJ1-1; D perhaps matches TRBD1 (5 bases). The CDR3 sequence is 14 residues long. Germline values: CDR1 WNHNN, CDR2 SYGVQD (reference sequence). V lost 8 bases to trimming and J lost 1 base, with 14 bases between them. The CDR3 region is CASRDATENTEAFF. The CDR3 region has the DNA TGCGCCAGCCGGGATGCGACAGAGAACACTGAAGCTTTCTTT.

The chain recombines TRBV19 with TRBJ2-1, with 10 bases lining up with TRBD2. CDR3 length: 14 amino acids. The V segment lost 5 bases and the J segment 3 bases; nucleotides outside the gene matches: 1. Germline V gives CDR1 LNHDA, CDR2 SQIVND (reference sequence). The CDR3 coding sequence is TGTGCCAGTAGTTGGACTAGCGGCTACAATGAGCAGTTCTTC. This sequence encodes CASSWTSGYNEQFF.

This chain links TRBV19 with TRBJ1-2; D is undetermined. Per the germline V gene, CDR1 is LNHDA and CDR2 is SQIVND (reference sequence). The V end lost 3 bases, the J end lost 8 bases, and 13 bases lay between the germline ends. The CDR3 contains 13 residues. CDR3 amino acids: CASSIGRASGYTF. CDR3 in DNA: TGTGCCAGTAGTATCGGTAGGGCTTCAGGCTACACCTTC.

J is TRBJ2-7 and V is TRBV7-2; D gene ambiguous. V was shortened by 1 base and J by 7 bases, with 5 bases between the two germline ends. The CDR3 is made up of 11 amino acids. Germline values: CDR1 SGHTA, CDR2 FQGNSA. The CDR3, as DNA: TGTGCCAGCAGCTTAGTGAGTGAGCAGTACTTC. This codes for CASSLVSEQYF.

J is TRBJ1-1 and V is TRBV6-5; 8 bases line up with TRBD1. CDR3 length equals 13 residues. The V segment lost 6 bases and the J segment 4 bases; nucleotides outside the gene matches: 4. The germline CDR1 and CDR2 sequences are MNHEY and SVGAGI. The chain's CDR3 is CASSPGQGTEAFF. The CDR3 DNA reads as TGTGCCAGCAGCCCCGGACAGGGCACTGAAGCTTTCTTT.

This rearrangement joins TRBV5-1 to TRBJ2-7; 9 bases are shared with TRBD2. CDR3 length: 13 amino acids. CDR1 and CDR2 (germline): SGHRS, YFSETQ. V shed 3 bases and J 6 bases; nucleotides not matched to a gene: 4. CDR3 loop: CASSSGLAREQYF. The CDR3 DNA is TGCGCCAGCAGCTCCGGACTAGCGCGCGAGCAGTACTTC.

The CDR3 coding sequence is TGTGCCAGCAGCGTAGACATTCAAGGCACAGATACGCAGTATTTT. Protein product: CASSVDIQGTDTQYF. The chain recombines TRBV9 with TRBJ2-3; D call uncertain. The CDR3 covers 15 residues. The V and J ends lost 0 bases and 1 base respectively, with 9 bases between them. Per germline, CDR1 SGDLS and CDR2 YYNGEE.

This clone appeared a few times. The chain couples TRBV7-9 to TRBJ1-6; weak D call: TRBD1 (6 bases). This CDR3 contains 15 residues. Looked up from germline, CDR1 is SEHNR and CDR2 is FQNEAQ (reference sequence). V was cut by 5 bases and J by 6 bases, with 14 bases left in between. For the CDR3, the DNA is TGTGCCAGCAGCCCACGATCGGGGGCTAATTCACCCCTCCACTTT. It specifies CASSPRSGANSPLHF.

The chain recombines TRBV9 with TRBJ2-1, with D possibly TRBD2 on 5 matching bases. The CDR3 contains 16 residues. Germline loops: CDR1 SGDLS, CDR2 YYNGEE. Deletions cut 0 bases from V and 0 bases from J, with 10 bases between. In DNA form, the CDR3 reads TGTGCCAGCAGCGTAGAACCGGGGAGCTCCTACAATGAGCAGTTCTTC. This translates into CASSVEPGSSYNEQFF.

In DNA, the CDR3 is TGTGCCAGTAGTACCGCGGGACATTGGGGGGATACGCAGTATTTT. It encodes CASSTAGHWGDTQYF. V usage is TRBV19 and J usage is TRBJ2-3, with D possibly called TRBD1 or TRBD2 (6 bases each). The CDR3 sequence is 15 residues long. V was pared by 4 bases and J by 6 bases, with 17 bases between. From germline, CDR1 is LNHDA and CDR2 SQIVND (reference sequence). Variable domain in full (rest from reference TRBV19 and TRBJ2-3): DGGITQSPKYLFRKEGQNVTLSCEQNLNHDAMYWYRQDPGQGLRLIYYSQIVNDFQKGDIAEGYSVSREKKESFPLTVTSAQKNPTAFYLCASSTAGHWGDTQYFGPGTRLTVL.

This clone was seen a single time. This chain connects TRBV10-2 to TRBJ2-7; D ambiguous. V shed 10 bases and J shed 3 bases, with 16 bases lying between them. The CDR3 spans 13 residues. Germline values: CDR1 WSHSY, CDR2 SAAADI. The CDR3 sequence is CAITPSPVYEQYF. The CDR3 nucleotides are TGCGCCATTACTCCGAGCCCAGTCTACGAGCAGTACTTC.

The chain employs TRBV28 and TRBJ2-7, with a tentative D call TRBD2 (5 bases). The germline CDR1 and CDR2 sequences are MDHEN and SYDVKM. This CDR3 spans 14 amino acids. V was cut by 4 bases and J by 2 bases, with 12 bases left in between. In DNA, the CDR3 is TGTGCCAGCAGTTCGGGATGGGGAGCCTACGAGCAGTACTTC. Amino acid sequence: CASSSGWGAYEQYF.

J is TRBJ1-3 and V is TRBV13; no reliable D call. This CDR3 has 14 residues. V was shortened by 0 bases and J by 2 bases, with 5 bases between the two germline ends. The germline V gene encodes CDR1 PRHDT and CDR2 FYEKMQ (reference sequence). The CDR3 nucleotides read TGTGCCAGCAGCTTAGGAGGGACTGGAAACACCATATATTTT. Its translation is CASSLGGTGNTIYF.

The chain employs TRBV11-2 and TRBJ2-7; D unclear. V shed 0 bases and J shed 3 bases, with 6 bases lying between them. The CDR3 runs 13 residues. The germline V gene has CDR1 SGHAT and CDR2 FQNNGV. DNA of the CDR3: TGTGCCAGCAGCTTAGACCTCCTCTACGAGCAGTACTTC. Its translation: CASSLDLLYEQYF.

The CDR3 sequence: CSVENPGLPLHSYNEQFF. The DNA for the CDR3 is TGCAGCGTTGAAAACCCGGGCCTACCTTTACACTCCTACAATGAGCAGTTCTTC. The chain couples TRBV29-1 to TRBJ2-1, with D uncertain. Germline values: CDR1 SQVTM, CDR2 ANQGSEA. The CDR3 covers 18 residues. The V end was cut by 2 bases, the J end by 0 bases, with 20 bases between.

The CDR3 is CASSDSPRSNQPQHF. In DNA, the CDR3 is TGTGCCAGCAGTGACTCCCCTCGTAGCAATCAGCCCCAGCATTTT. The rearrangement links TRBV6-4 to TRBJ1-5; D unclear. Germline CDR1 reads MRHNA; CDR2 reads SNTAGT. The CDR3 consists of 15 residues. Trimming left V 0 bases short and J 0 bases short, with 6 bases between.

The J gene is TRBJ1-3, the V gene TRBV2, with D unresolved. The CDR3 has 11 amino acids. Germline assignment: CDR1 SNHLY and CDR2 FYNNEI. Trimming removed 6 bases at V and 3 bases at J, with 3 bases between. CDR3 nucleotide sequence: TGTGCCAGCAGGGTTGGAAACACCATATATTTT. It encodes CASRVGNTIYF.

V and J are TRBV11-2 and TRBJ2-2; 9 nucleotides match TRBD1. The trim removed 4 bases at V and 4 bases at J, leaving 13 bases unmatched. Germline-derived CDR1 and CDR2 are SGHAT and FQNNGV. This CDR3 is 18 amino acids long. The CDR3 DNA reads TGTGCCAGCAGCTCGGCGTACGGGGACAGGGTTTTCACCGGGGAGCTGTTTTTT. Translated, it gives CASSSAYGDRVFTGELFF. The full variable domain, rest sourced from reference TRBV11-2 and TRBJ2-2, is EAGVAQSPRYKIIEKRQSVAFWCNPISGHATLYWYQQILGQGPKLLIQFQNNGVVDDSQLPKDRFSAERLKGVDSTLKIQPAKLEDSAVYLCASSSAYGDRVFTGELFFGEGSRLTVL.

J is TRBJ1-5 and V is TRBV7-9; no clear D. Germline CDR1 SEHNR, CDR2 FQNEAQ (reference sequence). The CDR3 contains 13 residues. The germline V and J ends were trimmed by 1 base and 5 bases, with 6 bases remaining between them. CDR3 loop: CASSLGGDQPQHF. The CDR3 DNA reads as TGTGCCAGCAGCTTAGGTGGAGATCAGCCCCAGCATTTT.

The CDR3 spells CASSEFLAGVRYF. The CDR3 region has the DNA TGTGCCAGCAGTGAATTCCTAGCGGGAGTTCGATATTTT. The chain links TRBV25-1 to TRBJ2-3; TRBD2 matches at 10 bases. CDR3 size: 13 residues. The V segment lost 1 base and the J segment 15 bases; nucleotides outside the gene matches: 7. Germline V gene lookup returns CDR1 MGHDK and CDR2 SYGVNS.

The chain couples TRBV10-1 to TRBJ2-5; the D is unclear. The end of the DNA is better explained by TRBJ2-7, so the J call may be wrong. There are 13 residues in the CDR3. CDR1 and CDR2 (germline): WNHNN, SYGVQD (reference sequence). The DNA for the CDR3 is TGCGCCAGCAGTTTTAGGGAAGGATACGAGCAGTACTTC. Amino acids: CASSFREGYEQYF.

The count of this clone is one. The chain uses TRBV5-1 and TRBJ1-2; unclear D gene. Germline assignment: CDR1 SGHRS and CDR2 YFSETQ. Trimming shortened V by 1 base and J by 8 bases, and 18 bases separated the two germline ends. This CDR3 region has 15 residues. The CDR3 coding sequence is TGCGCCAGCAGCTTGACCGGCAGCGTCGCGGGGGGCTACACCTTC. Translating gives CASSLTGSVAGGYTF.

The chain combines TRBV14 with TRBJ2-5, with D tentatively TRBD2 (6 bases). Germline lookup yields CDR1 SGHDN and CDR2 FVKESK. V shed 1 base and J shed 6 bases, with 15 bases lying between them. This CDR3 is 15 amino acids long. The CDR3 protein is CASSQVTAGMKTQYF. CDR3 DNA sequence: TGTGCCAGCAGCCAAGTGACTGCGGGGATGAAGACCCAGTACTTC.

V gene TRBV20-1 combines with J gene TRBJ2-5, with D tentatively TRBD2 (5 bases). Trimming took off 3 bases at V and 7 bases at J, with 9 bases between the two ends. Germline lookup yields CDR1 DFQATT and CDR2 SNEGSKA (reference sequence). The CDR3 length is 11 residues. This CDR3 reads CSASISGTQYF. CDR3 nucleotide sequence: TGCAGTGCTAGCATAAGCGGGACCCAGTACTTC.

V and J are TRBV6-5 and TRBJ2-4; TRBD1 matches 8 bases. Germline CDR1 MNHEY, CDR2 SVGAGI. The CDR3 loop spans 15 amino acids. V shed 5 bases, J shed 7 bases, and the junction held 10 bases outside the gene matches. The CDR3 sequence: CASSQLWTGNNIQYF. The CDR3 nucleotides read TGTGCCAGCAGTCAGCTCTGGACAGGGAATAACATTCAGTACTTC.

The chain couples TRBV5-6 to TRBJ2-7, with D possibly matching TRBD1 (8 bases). The length of the CDR3 is 14 residues. V was pared by 2 bases and J by 4 bases, with 13 bases between. Germline CDR1 reads SGHDT; CDR2 reads YYEEEE. CDR3 sequence reads: CASSFGQGLYEQYF. The DNA for the CDR3 is TGTGCCAGCAGCTTCGGACAGGGACTATACGAGCAGTACTTC.

This chain links TRBV7-9 with TRBJ2-5; TRBD2 agrees at 8 bases. CDR1 and CDR2 from the germline V gene are SEHNR and FQNEAQ (reference sequence). The CDR3 extends over 15 amino acids. Trimming at V came to 4 bases and at J to 0 bases, leaving 4 bases not matched to a gene. CDR3 nucleotides: TGTGCCAGCAGCTACACTAGCGGCTACCAAGAGACCCAGTACTTC. Translating gives CASSYTSGYQETQYF.

The V gene is TRBV28, the J gene TRBJ1-4; D gene ambiguous. V lost 3 bases and J lost 8, with 13 bases in between. Germline values: CDR1 MDHEN, CDR2 SYDVKM. This CDR3 region has 14 residues. In nucleotides, the CDR3 is TGTGCCAGCAGTTTTGGACGGAGAGAAGAAAAACTGTTTTTT. Protein sequence: CASSFGRREEKLFF.

The J gene is TRBJ2-1, the V gene TRBV7-8; 9 nucleotides line up with TRBD2. J lost 3 bases, V lost 5 bases, and 8 bases had no gene match. The germline gives CDR1 SGHVS, CDR2 FQNEAQ. The CDR3 covers 16 residues. CDR3 sequence reads: CASSIPGLALYNEQFF. The DNA for the CDR3 is TGTGCCAGCAGCATACCGGGACTAGCCCTCTACAATGAGCAGTTCTTC.